The next 21 T cell receptor beta chains were all read from a single sample in a study of blood T cells in healthy people across ages. Combining a sample-barcoded 5' primer with a J-beta primer mix, a second PCR ran for roughly 6 to 12 cycles. Using its own MiXCR run on the 5' RACE reads, TCRdb lists one record per CDR3 protein. The sample lists hundreds of thousands of distinct CDR3 sequences, roughly 60% occurring once. Material for sequencing was blood. These receptors were collected from a man under 40 in good health.

The gene calls are TRBV27 and TRBJ1-5, with a possible D match to TRBD1 (5 bases). The CDR3 loop spans 15 amino acids. The germline V gene has CDR1 MNHEY and CDR2 SMNVEV (reference sequence). With 6 bases removed from V and 5 bases from J, the gap between germline ends came to 17 bases. The CDR3 loop is CASRWAAGADQPQHF. The CDR3 nucleotides are TGTGCCAGCAGATGGGCAGCCGGGGCGGATCAGCCCCAGCATTTT.

The rearrangement links TRBV21-1 to TRBJ2-7; TRBD1 is the table's D call and was not checked against the DNA. TRBV21-1 is noted as a pseudogene. The CDR3 totals 17 residues. This CDR3 is CASSKAPPQGRMDEQYF. The CDR3, as DNA: TGTGCCAGCAGCAAAGCCCCTCCACAGGGGCGGATGGACGAGCAGTACTTC.

The V call is TRBV15, the J call TRBJ2-1, with 11 bases that match TRBD2. The CDR3 is 15 residues long. Looked up from germline, CDR1 is LNHNV and CDR2 is YYDKDF (reference sequence). V was clipped by 4 bases and J by 5 bases; unmatched bases: 4. The CDR3 spells CATSKTSGKNNEQFF. In nucleotides, the CDR3 is TGTGCCACCAGCAAGACTAGCGGGAAAAACAATGAGCAGTTCTTC.

CDR3 in DNA: TGTGCCAGCAGCCAAGATTTGGTCCAGCCCCAGCATTTT. Protein product: CASSQDLVQPQHF. This chain links TRBV3-1 with TRBJ1-5; D not resolved. This CDR3 contains 13 residues. The V gene lost 0 bases and the J gene lost 7 bases, with 7 bases spanning the gap. Germline CDR1 reads LGHDT; CDR2 reads YNNKEL (reference sequence).

This chain joins TRBV12-3 or TRBV12-4 and TRBJ2-7, with D perhaps assigned TRBD1 or TRBD2 (5 bases each). Matching the DNA end better, TRBJ2-5 makes the J call doubtful. The CDR3 spans 16 residues. The CDR3 is CASSLVGPTGSETQYF. In DNA, the CDR3 is TGTGCCAGCAGTTTAGTGGGACCAACGGGTTCGGAGACCCAGTACTTC.

This clonotype came up a few times. The V and J genes are TRBV4-3 and TRBJ2-1; D not certain. This CDR3 is built from 13 residues. V was pared by 0 bases and J by 8 bases, with 8 bases between. Germline V gene lookup returns CDR1 LGHNA and CDR2 YSLEER. The CDR3 loop is CASSQEGVDEQFF. The CDR3 coding sequence is TGCGCCAGCAGCCAAGAGGGCGTGGATGAGCAGTTCTTC.

The chain carries TRBV20-1 and TRBJ1-6; D is possibly TRBD1 (5 bases). Looked up from germline, CDR1 is DFQATT and CDR2 is SNEGSKA (reference sequence). V was pared by 1 base and J by 6 bases, with 10 bases between. CDR3 size: 14 residues. The CDR3 loop is CSARAGTANSPLHF. The CDR3 DNA is TGCAGTGCTAGAGCCGGGACTGCTAATTCACCCCTCCACTTT.

This sequence joins TRBV28 and TRBJ2-7, with D tentatively TRBD1 (6 bases). V dropped 2 bases and J dropped 5 bases, with 13 bases sitting between them. This CDR3 region has 14 residues. Germline V gives CDR1 MDHEN, CDR2 SYDVKM. The CDR3 reads CASSLRDRFHEQYF. The CDR3 DNA follows: TGTGCCAGCAGTTTAAGAGACAGGTTCCACGAGCAGTACTTC.

The chain joins TRBV5-5 to TRBJ2-1; TRBD1 agrees at 8 bases. This CDR3 has 15 residues. V lost 4 bases, J lost 5 bases, and 8 bases stayed unmatched. In germline, CDR1 is SGHKS, CDR2 YYEKEE (reference sequence). The chain's CDR3 is CASSREGQVNNEQFF. The CDR3 nucleotides read TGTGCCAGCAGCAGAGAGGGACAGGTCAACAATGAGCAGTTCTTC.

This clonotype was counted a few times. The J gene is TRBJ2-6, the V gene TRBV2; D gene ambiguous. Germline V CDR1 and CDR2: SNHLY, FYNNEI. V was cut by 9 bases and J by 2 bases, with 5 bases left in between. The CDR3 covers 12 residues. DNA for the CDR3: TGTGCCAGAGGGACTGGGGCCAACGTCCTGACTTTC. This translates into CARGTGANVLTF.

This clonotype was picked up a small number of times. The chain joins TRBV3-1 to TRBJ1-2, with unresolved D. Deletions cut 0 bases from V and 5 bases from J, with 16 bases between. Germline V CDR1 and CDR2: LGHDT, YNNKEL (reference sequence). This CDR3 is 16 amino acids long. The CDR3 sequence: CASSQDGGWEIYGYTF. In nucleotides, the CDR3 is TGTGCCAGCAGCCAAGATGGAGGATGGGAGATATATGGCTACACCTTC.

The chain combines TRBV20-1 with TRBJ2-5; D gene unclear. The CDR3 runs to 10 residues. Per germline, CDR1 DFQATT and CDR2 SNEGSKA (reference sequence). V was shortened by 3 bases and J by 7 bases, with 6 bases between the two germline ends. CDR3 region: CSASDGTQYF. The DNA of the CDR3 is TGCAGTGCTAGTGACGGGACCCAGTACTTC.

The chain has TRBV7-9 and TRBJ2-1, with 15 bases that match TRBD2. The germline gives CDR1 SEHNR, CDR2 FQNEAQ (reference sequence). CDR3 size: 17 residues. V was clipped by 2 bases and J by 5 bases; unmatched bases: 4. The chain's CDR3 is CASSLPGLAGGHNEQFF. CDR3 sequence (DNA): TGTGCCAGCAGCTTACCGGGACTAGCGGGGGGTCACAATGAGCAGTTCTTC.

This rearrangement joins TRBV29-1 to TRBJ2-4; D not certain. The closer fit of TRBJ2-7 to the DNA end suggests the J call may be wrong. The length of the CDR3 is 13 residues. Germline V CDR1 and CDR2: SQVTM, ANQGSEA. The CDR3 protein is CSVDPRVHYEQYF. CDR3 in DNA: TGCAGCGTTGACCCAAGGGTACACTACGAGCAGTACTTC.

The J gene is TRBJ2-5, the V gene TRBV6-6; TRBD2 is a possible D gene (6 bases). Trimming left V 8 bases short and J 7 bases short, with 8 bases between. CDR3 length: 10 residues. Germline values: CDR1 MNHNY, CDR2 SVGAGI (reference sequence). The CDR3 reads CASGTLTQYF. In nucleotides, the CDR3 is TGTGCCAGCGGGACTCTGACCCAGTACTTC.

The genes are TRBV5-6 and TRBJ2-6; perhaps TRBD1 as D (5 bases). The CDR3 is made up of 18 amino acids. V gave up 5 bases and J gave up 0 bases, with 18 bases separating them. Per the germline V gene, CDR1 is SGHDT and CDR2 is YYEEEE. The CDR3 spells CASSWLGIQDSGANVLTF. CDR3 sequence (DNA): TGTGCCAGCAGTTGGCTGGGAATACAGGACTCTGGGGCCAACGTCCTGACTTTC.

This clonotype was detected a few times. The chain links TRBV7-2 to TRBJ1-2; D remains ambiguous. Germline V gene data show CDR1 as SGHTA and CDR2 as FQGNSA. The CDR3 length is 11 residues. Trimming left V 5 bases short and J 7 bases short, with 8 bases between. CDR3 sequence (DNA): TGTGCCAGCAGCGATAGTGGTGGCTACACCTTC. It encodes CASSDSGGYTF.

This chain uses TRBV5-1 with TRBJ2-2; maybe TRBD1 (6 bases). Trimming left V 4 bases short and J 6 bases short, with 13 bases between. The germline CDR1 and CDR2 sequences are SGHRS and YFSETQ. The CDR3 is 14 residues long. CDR3 DNA: TGCGCCAGCAGCCCAGGGGTCTACTCCGGGGAGCTGTTTTTT. It encodes CASSPGVYSGELFF.

V gene TRBV6-1 combines with J gene TRBJ2-1; 8 bases agree with TRBD2. V dropped 7 bases and J dropped 15; count of bases not matched to a gene: 14. CDR3 length equals 13 residues. Germline CDR1 reads MNHNS; CDR2 reads SASEGT. DNA of the CDR3: TGTGCCAGCACTCAAGGACTAGCCGGGGAGGCGTTCTTC. Protein product: CASTQGLAGEAFF.

This clonotype was observed a few times. V is TRBV10-3 and J is TRBJ2-1; 9 bases are shared with TRBD2. The CDR3 runs 12 residues. The J segment lost 8 bases and the V segment lost 8 bases, leaving 4 bases of the junction unmatched. Germline V CDR1 and CDR2: ENHRY, SYGVKD. The CDR3 DNA reads TGTGCCATCGGCGAGCGGGAGGATGAGCAGTTCTTC. It encodes CAIGEREDEQFF.

The rearrangement links TRBV29-1 to TRBJ2-2; D may be TRBD2 (5 bases). The CDR3 extends over 14 amino acids. Germline V gene data show CDR1 as SQVTM and CDR2 as ANQGSEA. Trimming shortened V by 5 bases and J by 6 bases, and 16 bases separated the two germline ends. This CDR3 reads CSVLKAASSGELFF. CDR3 nucleotides: TGCAGCGTTTTAAAGGCGGCTAGCTCCGGGGAGCTGTTTTTT.